This TCR beta chain was obtained from a study of cytomegalovirus exposure and HLA in healthy donors. General study results and limits: Reported results showed that the classifier diagnosed cytomegalovirus status with high specificity and sensitivity. The TCR clusters that emerged in the first cohort tended, a later analysis found, to co-occur in the approximately 120 validation repertoires. Specificity of a few CMV-associated chains for CMV antigens was verified in vitro.

Among the roughly 110 subjects of the validation cohort, separate from the approximately 700-subject first cohort, were the donors. On this clone itself: Its antigen is not known.

This CDR3 has 15 residues. Trimming stripped 6 bases from V and 8 bases from J, with 22 bases between. CDR1 is MDHEN, CDR2 SYDVKM, per germline. Here immunoSEQ multiplex PCR was the method, and the copy in TCRdb shows in-frame clones only, minus some. The sample contains fewer than 100,000 clones, approximately 93% of which appear only once. The source material was PBMCs. The rearrangement joins TRBV28 to TRBJ1-2; a weak D match, TRBD1 (5 bases). This receptor was identified in a woman aged 18-35 years in good health and CMV-seropositive. CDR3 region: CASRVPGLRRRGYTF. As DNA, the CDR3 is TGTGCCAGCAGAGTACCGGGACTCAGGAGGCGGGGCTACACCTTC.